These T cell receptor beta chains were read from a single sample in a study of T cell changes during pregnancy in multiple sclerosis. TCRdb's table, derived via immunoSEQ multiplex PCR, lists solely in-frame clones and lacks some. The sample shows over 45,000 clones, approximately 92% of them seen only once. The sequenced sample was peripheral blood, obtained in the third trimester of pregnancy. The receptors here all came from a female donor with multiple sclerosis, enrolled in a pregnancy study. The CDR3 runs from the conserved cysteine through the conserved F or W. Fields, in order: V gene, clone size, J gene, D gene, CDR3 DNA, CDR3 protein. A D gene is named only where the DNA matches it firmly. Only part of the rows carry a size: once, few, many, or a class if the clone is expanded.

TRBV27,.,TRBJ1-4,.,TGTGCCAGCAGTTTAACAAGTGGGGGCCGAATCCCTGCAACTAATGAAAAACTGTTTTTT,CASSLTSGGRIPATNEKLFF
TRBV18,.,TRBJ1-4,.,TGTGCCAGCTCACCGGGCCTTAATGAAAAACTGTTTTTT,CASSPGLNEKLFF
TRBV19,.,TRBJ1-4,TRBD1,TGTGCCAGTAGTTACCAGGGGGCGCGGAGAGAAAAACTGTTTTTT,CASSYQGARREKLFF
TRBV18,.,TRBJ1-4,.,TGTGCCAGCTCACGATTCGGACAGCCAGATCCAAGATATGAAAAACTGTTTTTT,CASSRFGQPDPRYEKLFF
TRBV19,.,TRBJ1-2,TRBD1,TGTGCCAGTAGCAACGATCGGGACAGGGGCTACTATGGCTACACCTTC,CASSNDRDRGYYGYTF
TRBV7-6,.,TRBJ2-7,TRBD2,TGTGCCAGCAGCCTCCAGACTAGTGGGGGGGTCGAGCAGTACTTC,CASSLQTSGGVEQYF
TRBV11-2,.,TRBJ1-4,TRBD1,TGTGCCAGCAGCTCCAAACTACAGGGGTCTGAAAAACTGTTTTTT,CASSSKLQGSEKLFF
TRBV19,.,TRBJ2-7,TRBD2,TGTGCCAGTAGTAAGCTACTCGGACGAAACGGACTAGCGGGAGGTTACTCCTACGAGCAGTACTTC,CASSKLLGRNGLAGGYSYEQYF
TRBV27,.,TRBJ2-7,TRBD1,TGTGCCAGCAGCAGACAGGGGACGACCTACGAGCAGTACTTC,CASSRQGTTYEQYF
TRBV5-1,.,TRBJ2-2,.,TGCGCCAGCAGCACTCAGACTAGTTCGAACACCGGGGAGCTGTTTTTT,CASSTQTSSNTGELFF
TRBV19,.,TRBJ1-5,TRBD1,TGTGCCAGTAGTCCAGACAGGGGGCGAAATCAGCCCCAGCATTTT,CASSPDRGRNQPQHF
TRBV12-5,.,TRBJ1-3,.,TGTGCTAGTGCCCCGAGCCAGGGGTTCGTCTCTGGAAACACCATATATTTT,CASAPSQGFVSGNTIYF
TRBV29-1,.,TRBJ2-3,TRBD1,TGCAGCGCCCGGACAGGCCTCACAGATACGCAGTATTTT,CSARTGLTDTQYF
TRBV7-2,.,TRBJ2-3,.,TGTGCCAGCAGCCCGGTCCCCCTTGGAGATACGCAGTATTTT,CASSPVPLGDTQYF
TRBV18,.,TRBJ2-5,.,TGTGCCAGCTCACCATCAGATGGCCAGTACTTC,CASSPSDGQYF
TRBV19,.,TRBJ2-2,TRBD2,TGTGCCAGTAGTATAGGTCTAGCGGGAGGCGCTACGAACACCGGGGAGCTGTTTTTT,CASSIGLAGGATNTGELFF
TRBV4-3,.,TRBJ2-7,TRBD2,TGCGCCAGCAGCCAAAGGAAACTAGCGGGAGTATACGAGCAGTACTTC,CASSQRKLAGVYEQYF
TRBV5-1,.,TRBJ2-2,TRBD2,TGCGCCAGCAGCCCTTCGGTTAGCGGGGGAACGAACACCGGGGAGCTGTTTTTT,CASSPSVSGGTNTGELFF
TRBV29-1,once,TRBJ2-3,.,TGCAGCGTTGAGGGCGGGAGCACAGATACGCAGTATTTT,CSVEGGSTDTQYF
TRBV25-1,.,TRBJ2-3,.,TGTGCTAGCTACTCTAAAGATACGCAGTATTTT,CASYSKDTQYF
TRBV28,.,TRBJ1-5,.,TGTGCCAGCAGTTTACTCAGGCTAACCAATCAGCCCCAGCATTTT,CASSLLRLTNQPQHF
TRBV23-1,.,TRBJ2-2,.,TGCGCCAGCAGTCAATCCCCCGAACAGGGGAACACCGGGGAGCTGTTTTTT,CASSQSPEQGNTGELFF
TRBV9,.,TRBJ1-1,TRBD1,TGTGCCAGCAGCGTTACAGGGGGCGGCACTGAAGCTTTCTTT,CASSVTGGGTEAFF
TRBV7-2,.,TRBJ2-7,.,TGTGCCAGCAGCAGGCCGGGACTCGACTACGAGCAGTACTTC,CASSRPGLDYEQYF
TRBV7-2,.,TRBJ1-5,.,TGTGCCAGCAGCTTAGTACAGTCACAGCCCCAGCATTTT,CASSLVQSQPQHF
TRBV7-9,.,TRBJ2-7,TRBD2,TGTGCCAGCAGCTTAGCCCGAGGGGTTGCGGGAGGGTACGACGAGCAGTACTTC,CASSLARGVAGGYDEQYF
TRBV15,few,TRBJ2-3,TRBD2,TGTGCCACCAGCAGAGATAGCGGGGGGTCAGATACGCAGTATTTT,CATSRDSGGSDTQYF
TRBV5-5,.,TRBJ2-7,TRBD1,TGTGCCAGCAGCTTGCAGGGGGCATACGAGCAGTACTTC,CASSLQGAYEQYF
TRBV27,.,TRBJ1-2,TRBD1,TGTGCCAGCAGTACAGGGGGAGGTAACTATGGCTACACCTTC,CASSTGGGNYGYTF
TRBV12-1,.,TRBJ2-5,.,TGTGCCAGCAGCTTTGCCCATCCACACGGAGAGCAAGAGACCCAGTACTTC,CASSFAHPHGEQETQYF
TRBV4-3,.,TRBJ1-3,TRBD1,TGCGCCAGCAGCCCGGGACAGGGGGCTGGAAACACCATATATTTT,CASSPGQGAGNTIYF
TRBV27,.,TRBJ2-5,TRBD2,TGTGCCAGCAGTTTATCGGGGGGCCGTGGCGGGAGGCCTCAAGAGACCCAGTACTTC,CASSLSGGRGGRPQETQYF
TRBV5-4,.,TRBJ2-7,TRBD2,TGTGCCAGCAGCCCAGCAGCAGGGAGGGACTACGAGCAGTACTTC,CASSPAAGRDYEQYF
TRBV6-6,.,TRBJ2-7,.,TGTGCCAGCAATCACGGCTACGAGCAGTACTTC,CASNHGYEQYF
TRBV19,.,TRBJ1-2,.,TGTGCCAGTAGTATAGGGACAGACTATGGCTACACCTTC,CASSIGTDYGYTF
TRBV4-2,.,TRBJ2-2,TRBD2,TGTGCCAGCAGCCTTTTTGGGACTAGCGGGGGAAACACCGGGGAGCTGTTTTTT,CASSLFGTSGGNTGELFF
TRBV19,.,TRBJ1-2,.,TGTGCCAGTACAGGGCCCCATGGCTACACCTTC,CASTGPHGYTF
TRBV7-9,.,TRBJ2-6,TRBD1,TGTGCCAGCAGCTCGAACCAGGGGGCACGTGGGGCCAACGTCCTGACTTTC,CASSSNQGARGANVLTF
TRBV4-1,.,TRBJ1-2,TRBD1,TGCGCCAGCAGCCAAGACGTAGGGCCAGGGGGAGACTATGGCTACACCTTC,CASSQDVGPGGDYGYTF
TRBV11-3,.,TRBJ2-3,TRBD2,TGTGCCAGCAGCTTAGTAGCTAGCGGAGGGGATACGCAGTATTTT,CASSLVASGGDTQYF
TRBV28,.,TRBJ1-5,TRBD1,TGTGCCAGCGCCCGGGACAGGGCGGCGCCCCAGCATTTT,CASARDRAAPQHF
TRBV7-3,.,TRBJ2-1,.,TGTGCCAGCAGCTTAGGAGGGCGGAATGAGCAGTTCTTC,CASSLGGRNEQFF
TRBV6-4,few,TRBJ2-3,.,TGTGCCAGCAGTGCCACAGGGACAGATACGCAGTATTTT,CASSATGTDTQYF
TRBV10-3,.,TRBJ2-7,.,TGTGCCATCAGTGAGCAGGGCGAGCAGTACTTC,CAISEQGEQYF
TRBV13,.,TRBJ2-5,TRBD2,TGTGCCAGCAGCACACGGACTAGCGGGAGGGAAGAGACCCAGTACTTC,CASSTRTSGREETQYF
TRBV6-6,.,TRBJ2-1,TRBD2,TGTGCCAGCAGCCCCTCGGCGGGGGGATCTTACAATGAGCAGTTCTTC,CASSPSAGGSYNEQFF
TRBV10-3,.,TRBJ1-1,TRBD1,TGTGCCACCAGGACAGGGCGGGGAGACACTGAAGCTTTCTTT,CATRTGRGDTEAFF
TRBV5-4,.,TRBJ1-2,.,TGTGCCAGCAGCGGAACAGCTAACTATGGCTACACCTTC,CASSGTANYGYTF
TRBV28,once,TRBJ2-7,.,TGTGCCAGCAGTTTCCTAATTAAGCTCCACGAGCAGTACTTC,CASSFLIKLHEQYF
TRBV7-9,.,TRBJ2-5,.,TGTGCCAGCAGCCCGCAAGAGACCCAGTACTTC,CASSPQETQYF
TRBV19,.,TRBJ2-1,TRBD2,TGTGCCAGTAGTATAGATAGTGGGACTAGCGGGAGCTCCTACAATGAGCAGTTCTTC,CASSIDSGTSGSSYNEQFF
TRBV10-3,.,TRBJ2-3,TRBD2,TGTGCCATCAGTGAGTCGGGTGGCGGGAGGATCGATACGCAGTATTTT,CAISESGGGRIDTQYF